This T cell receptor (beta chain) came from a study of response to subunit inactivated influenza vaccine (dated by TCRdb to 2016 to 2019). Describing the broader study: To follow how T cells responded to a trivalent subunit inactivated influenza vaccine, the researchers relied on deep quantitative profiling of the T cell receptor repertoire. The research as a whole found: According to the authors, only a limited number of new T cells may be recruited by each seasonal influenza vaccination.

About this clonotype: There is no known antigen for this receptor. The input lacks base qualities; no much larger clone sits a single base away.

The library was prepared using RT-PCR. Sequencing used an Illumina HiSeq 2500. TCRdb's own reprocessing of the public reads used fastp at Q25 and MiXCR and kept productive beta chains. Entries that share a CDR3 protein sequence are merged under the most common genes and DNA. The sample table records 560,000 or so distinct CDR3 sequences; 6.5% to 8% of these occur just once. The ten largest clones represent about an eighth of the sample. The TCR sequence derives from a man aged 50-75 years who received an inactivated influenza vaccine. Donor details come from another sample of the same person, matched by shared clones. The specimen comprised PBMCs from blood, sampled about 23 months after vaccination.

The CDR3 amino acid sequence is: CASSRSEATGELFF. The DNA sequence is TGTGCCAGCTCCCGAAGCGAGGCCACCGGGGAGCTGTTTTTT. Here the chain combines TRBV18 and TRBJ2-2, with no confidently assigned D gene. The CDR3 runs 14 residues from the cysteine to the phenylalanine. Only CDR3 DNA is held: 42 bases, read in frame from base 1. A distance of 12 bases separates the germline ends of V and J, which lose 6 bases and 4 bases respectively. From a lookup of the germline V gene, CDR1 and CDR2 are KGHSH and LQKENI. When the CDR3 is completed using the reference TRBV18 and TRBJ2-2 genes on either side, the full variable domain is NAGVMQNPRHLVRRRGQEARLRCSPMKGHSHVYWYRQLPEEGLKFMVYLQKENIIDESGMPKERFSAEFPKEGPSILRIQQVVRGDSAAYFCASSRSEATGELFFGEGSRLTVL.